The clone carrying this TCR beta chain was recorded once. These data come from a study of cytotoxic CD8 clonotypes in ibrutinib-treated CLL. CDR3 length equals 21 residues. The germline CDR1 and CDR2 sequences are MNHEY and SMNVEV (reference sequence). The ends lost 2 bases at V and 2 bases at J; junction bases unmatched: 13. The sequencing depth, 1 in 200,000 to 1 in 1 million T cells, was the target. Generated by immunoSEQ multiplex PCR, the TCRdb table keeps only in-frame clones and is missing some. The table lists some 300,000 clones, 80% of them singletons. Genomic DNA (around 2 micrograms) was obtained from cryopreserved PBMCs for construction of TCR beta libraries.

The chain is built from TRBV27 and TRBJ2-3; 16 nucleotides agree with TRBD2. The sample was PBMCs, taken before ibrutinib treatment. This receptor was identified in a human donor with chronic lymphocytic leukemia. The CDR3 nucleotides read TGTGCCAGCAGTTTACTTTTGGGACTAGCGGGAGGGCGCTGGAACACAGATACGCAGTATTTT. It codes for CASSLLLGLAGGRWNTDTQYF.